This T cell receptor beta chain originates from a study of shared clonotypes between healthy human individuals. Germline assignment: CDR1 SNHLY and CDR2 FYNNEI. This CDR3 contains 17 residues. V lost 6 bases and J lost 1, with 19 bases in between. Assay: immunoSEQ multiplex PCR; the TCRdb copy retains only in-frame clones and omits some. The sample has 2 million to 2.5 million clones; roughly 93% are singletons. The genes are TRBV2 and TRBJ1-5, with D maybe TRBD1 (5 bases). Sequenced input: naive CD4+ T cells from PBMCs. Described subset: CD45RA+ positively selected. This clonotype originated in a man between 18 and 35 years old in good health. Some clones in this sample may be carry-over from other donors' samples. The CDR3 protein is CASSLDKLPRSNQPQHF. In DNA, the CDR3 is TGTGCCAGCAGCTTGGACAAGCTCCCTCGGAGCAATCAGCCCCAGCATTTT.